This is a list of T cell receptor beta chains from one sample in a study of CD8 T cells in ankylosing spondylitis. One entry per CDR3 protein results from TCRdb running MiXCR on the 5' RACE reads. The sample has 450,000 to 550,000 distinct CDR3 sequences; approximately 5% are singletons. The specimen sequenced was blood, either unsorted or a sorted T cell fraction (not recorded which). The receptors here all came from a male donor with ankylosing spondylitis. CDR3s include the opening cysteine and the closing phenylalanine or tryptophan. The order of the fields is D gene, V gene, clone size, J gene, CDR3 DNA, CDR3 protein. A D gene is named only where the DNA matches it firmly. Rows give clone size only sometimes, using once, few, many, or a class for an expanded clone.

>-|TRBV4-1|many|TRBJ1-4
TGCGCCAGCAGCCTCAAGGGAGTGACGGGAGAAAAACTGTTTTTT
CASSLKGVTGEKLFF
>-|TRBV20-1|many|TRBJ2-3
TGCAGTGCCACCAGGAGGGCCGCAGATACGCAGTATTTT
CSATRRAADTQYF
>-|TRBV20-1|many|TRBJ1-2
TGCAGTGCTGCGGGGTTCGGTGGCTACACCTTC
CSAAGFGGYTF
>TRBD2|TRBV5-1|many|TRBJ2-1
TGCGCCAGCAGCTTGGTAGGTCTAGCGGGGATAAATGAGCAGTTCTTC
CASSLVGLAGINEQFF
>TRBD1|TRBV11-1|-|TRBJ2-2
TGTGCCAGCAGCTACCCACACCGGGACAGGGGGACCACCGGGGAGCTGTTTTTT
CASSYPHRDRGTTGELFF
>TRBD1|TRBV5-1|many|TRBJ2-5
TGCGCCAGCAAGGTGACAGGGCAAGGAGAGACCCAGTACTTC
CASKVTGQGETQYF
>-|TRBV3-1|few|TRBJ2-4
TGTGCCAGCACCTATTCGGGCATTCAGTACTTC
CASTYSGIQYF
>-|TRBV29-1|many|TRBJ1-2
TGCAGCGTTGGGTGGGACTATGGCTACACCTTC
CSVGWDYGYTF
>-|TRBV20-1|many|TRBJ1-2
TGCAGTGCCACCCCGGGAGGGGCTGGCTACACCTTC
CSATPGGAGYTF
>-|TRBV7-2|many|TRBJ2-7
TGTGCCAGCAGCTTGGACGGACCCGAAAATGGCGACGAGCAGTACTTC
CASSLDGPENGDEQYF
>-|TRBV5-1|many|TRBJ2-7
TGCGCCAGCACCCTGGATCGGGGGCTCGAGCAGTACTTC
CASTLDRGLEQYF
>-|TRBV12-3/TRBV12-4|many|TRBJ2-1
TGTGCCAGCAGTTTGGGTCCCTTGAACAATGAGCAGTTCTTC
CASSLGPLNNEQFF
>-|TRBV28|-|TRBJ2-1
TGTGCCAGCAGACAGGGAGGCTCCTACAATGAGCAGTTCTTC
CASRQGGSYNEQFF
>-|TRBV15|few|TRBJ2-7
TGTGCCACCAGCAGAGCCCTACTCTACGAGCAGTACTTC
CATSRALLYEQYF
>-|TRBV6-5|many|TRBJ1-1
TGTGCCAGCAGTTACGGTAGGCAGTTGAACACTGAAGCTTTCTTT
CASSYGRQLNTEAFF
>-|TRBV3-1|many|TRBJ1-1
TGTGCCAGCAGCCAACCGGGACCGGGCACTGAAGCTTTCTTT
CASSQPGPGTEAFF
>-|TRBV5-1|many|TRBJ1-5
TGCGCCAGCAGCTTCAGGGCCGGGGATCAGCCCCAGCATTTT
CASSFRAGDQPQHF
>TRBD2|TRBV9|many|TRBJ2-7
TGTGCCAGCAGCGTCGCGGGGGGGTTCTACGAGCAGTACTTC
CASSVAGGFYEQYF
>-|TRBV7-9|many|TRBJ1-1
TGTGCCAGCAGCTTTTTAACGGGACGAGGGAAGAACACTGAAGCTTTCTTT
CASSFLTGRGKNTEAFF
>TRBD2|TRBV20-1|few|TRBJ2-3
TGCAGTGCCCCAGAACCGGGACTAGCGGGGGCGGGGACGCAGTATTTT
CSAPEPGLAGAGTQYF
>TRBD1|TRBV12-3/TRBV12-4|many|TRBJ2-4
TGTGCCAGCAGTTTCGGACAGGAAAACATTCAGTACTTC
CASSFGQENIQYF
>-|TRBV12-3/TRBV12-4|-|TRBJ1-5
TGTGCCAGCAAGGGGGTTGGGCCCCAGCATTTT
CASKGVGPQHF